This TCR beta chain was obtained from a study of blood T cell repertoires in COVID-19. The overall study: COVID-19 samples from acute and convalescent phases originated in the United States, Italy and Spain. PBMCs, B-cell-depleted T cells, or T cells were the source of the cDNA or gDNA that made up the material.

Assay: immunoSEQ multiplex PCR; the TCRdb copy retains only in-frame clones and omits some. The sample lists fewer than 150,000 clones; more than 75% were seen once. Losses at the gene ends were 0 bases for V and 7 bases for J; bases not matched to a gene: 6. The germline CDR1 and CDR2 sequences are SGHRS and YFSETQ. The CDR3 covers 15 residues. Sequenced sample: peripheral blood. This sequence joins TRBV5-1 and TRBJ2-1, with TRBD2 identical over 8 bases. The TCR was taken from a man aged 35-49 years with acute or convalescent COVID-19. The CDR3 protein is CASSLGGGQGNEQFF. As DNA, the CDR3 is TGCGCCAGCAGCTTGGGCGGGGGGCAGGGGAATGAGCAGTTCTTC.